The clone carrying this T cell receptor (beta chain) has a single count. Investigators prepared the TCR beta libraries by applying iRepertoire HTBI primers and Arm-PCR of CDR3 regions. One entry per CDR3 protein, called by TCRdb with MiXCR from the multiplex PCR reads. The sample lists about 540,000 distinct CDR3 sequences; approximately 12% were seen once. The time point is: newly diagnosed GD, antithyroid drugs for less than 3 months. With RNA extracted from PBMCs as input, the TCR library was made. Those enrolled as patients came out of an endocrinology department in Xi'an, China. These data are taken from a study of regulatory T cells in long-lasting Graves disease. This same sample was also taken into another study, of T cells in Graves' hyperthyroidism and ophthalmopathy. This second study notes: Ophthalmopathy was distinguished from stable hyperthyroidism by 13 V-J signatures.

Sequences were derived from peripheral blood mononuclear cells (PBMCs), sampled at new diagnosis, from a patient treated with antithyroid drugs. The source is a man aged 30 to 39 with Graves disease.

The CDR3 DNA reads as TGCGCCAGCAGCGTTTGGTCTAGCGGGGCCTACGAGCAGTACTTC. Encoded protein: CASSVWSSGAYEQYF. The chain employs TRBV5-1 and TRBJ2-7; 9 bases agree with TRBD2. In germline, CDR1 is SGHRS, CDR2 YFSETQ. The CDR3 length is 15 residues. The V gene end was trimmed by 4 bases and the J gene end by 2 bases; junction bases not matched to a gene: 7.